This TCR beta chain was captured in a study of blood T cell repertoires in COVID-19. Whole-study context: Acute and convalescent COVID-19 samples came from the United States, Italy and Spain. The analysed material was cDNA or gDNA that came from T cells, B-cell-depleted T cells, or PBMCs.

Trimming removed 5 bases from V and 5 bases from J, with 21 bases in between. Germline V gives CDR1 MDHEN, CDR2 SYDVKM. The CDR3 runs to 16 residues. Authors' data handling: Reference gene primer amplification gave estimated nucleated cell counts. Generated by immunoSEQ multiplex PCR, the TCRdb table keeps only in-frame clones and is missing some. V and J calls and clone size are given by that table; D and trimming were obtained from the DNA. The table shows tens of thousands of clones, with about 80% occurring only once. The sequence derives from a woman aged 55-69 years with acute or convalescent COVID-19. The chain recombines TRBV28 with TRBJ1-1, with D perhaps matching TRBD1 (6 bases). Sequenced material: peripheral blood. In DNA form, the CDR3 reads TGTGCCAGCAGTCCGGCGAGTTGGGGGCTGAGGACTGAAGCTTTCTTT. This encodes CASSPASWGLRTEAFF. Complete variable domain (other parts from reference TRBV28 and TRBJ1-1): DVKVTQSSRYLVKRTGEKVFLECVQDMDHENMFWYRQDPGLGLRLIYFSYDVKMKEKGDIPEGYSVSREKKERFSLILESASTNQTSMYLCASSPASWGLRTEAFFGQGTRLTVV.